The clone carrying this T cell receptor beta chain was observed a few times. The record originates from a study of shared T cell receptors in the human thymus. V was clipped by 4 bases and J by 0 bases, with 19 bases between them. Germline CDR1 reads SQVTM; CDR2 reads ANQGSEA. This CDR3 is 17 amino acids long. Clones were read by immunoSEQ multiplex PCR, and TCRdb kept only the in-frame ones, dropping some. The data show under 700,000 clones, 70% to 80% seen once. Separately, the same data were catalogued under a study of human thymus T cells. Per that paper: Thymic tissue was derived from resections collected during corrective heart surgery. What related research reported was that thymic repertoires overlapped highly among unrelated individuals.

Sequenced input: thymocytes. This clonotype was obtained from a boy under two years old with a congenital heart defect. The J gene is TRBJ2-1, the V gene TRBV29-1; possible D gene TRBD2, 6 bases. The CDR3: CSVGELASRSSYNEQFF. DNA for the CDR3: TGCAGCGTTGGAGAGCTAGCGTCGAGGAGCTCCTACAATGAGCAGTTCTTC.